A single sample is the source of the 2 T cell receptor beta chains below, sequenced in a study of shared clonotypes between healthy human individuals. TCRdb's copy holds only in-frame clones and misses some; the assay was immunoSEQ multiplex PCR. The sample lists around 2,000,000 clones; roughly 94% were seen once. The naive CD8 population came from CD45RO-negative cells selected for CCR7, without terminally differentiated effector memory CD45RA+ cells. The sequencing input was naive CD8+ T cells sorted from blood. Source of these receptors: a man aged 18 to 30 in good health.

J is TRBJ1-2 and V is TRBV25-1; D ambiguous. Trimming stripped 7 bases from V and 4 bases from J, with 25 bases between. This CDR3 has 17 amino acids. CDR1 and CDR2 (germline): MGHDK, SYGVNS. CDR3 in amino acids: CASNQPGMYGSTYGYTF. The CDR3 nucleotides are TGTGCCAGCAACCAACCCGGGATGTACGGGTCCACCTATGGCTACACCTTC.

The V call is TRBV14, the J call TRBJ1-2; TRBD1 matches 7 bases. V gave up 3 bases and J gave up 6 bases; unmatched junction bases: 7. Germline assignment: CDR1 SGHDN and CDR2 FVKESK. The length of the CDR3 is 14 residues. The CDR3 region is CASSQTDRRDGYTF. Here the CDR3 DNA reads TGTGCCAGCAGCCAGACGGACAGGAGGGATGGCTACACCTTC.